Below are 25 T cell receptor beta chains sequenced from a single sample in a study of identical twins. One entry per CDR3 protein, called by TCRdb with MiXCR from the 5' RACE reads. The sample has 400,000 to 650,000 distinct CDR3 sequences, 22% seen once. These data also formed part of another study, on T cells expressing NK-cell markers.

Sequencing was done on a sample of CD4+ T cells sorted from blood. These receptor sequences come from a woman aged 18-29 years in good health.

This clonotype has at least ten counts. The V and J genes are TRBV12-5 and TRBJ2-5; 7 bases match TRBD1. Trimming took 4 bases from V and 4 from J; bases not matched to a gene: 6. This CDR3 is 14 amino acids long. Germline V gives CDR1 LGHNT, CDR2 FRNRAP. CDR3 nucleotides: TGTGCTAGTGGTTCTCCGACAGGGAGAGAGACCCAGTACTTC. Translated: CASGSPTGRETQYF. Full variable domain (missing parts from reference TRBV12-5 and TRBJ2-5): DARVTQTPRHKVTEMGQEVTMRCQPILGHNTVFWYRQTMMQGLELLAYFRNRAPLDDSGMPKDRFSAEMPDATLATLKIQPSEPRDSAVYFCASGSPTGRETQYFGPGTRLLVL.

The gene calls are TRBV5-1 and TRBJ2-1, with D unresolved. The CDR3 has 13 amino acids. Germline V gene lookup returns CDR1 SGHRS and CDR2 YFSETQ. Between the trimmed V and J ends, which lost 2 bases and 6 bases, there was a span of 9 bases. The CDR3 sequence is CASSFRVSNEQFF. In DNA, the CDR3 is TGCGCCAGCAGCTTTAGGGTCAGCAATGAGCAGTTCTTC.

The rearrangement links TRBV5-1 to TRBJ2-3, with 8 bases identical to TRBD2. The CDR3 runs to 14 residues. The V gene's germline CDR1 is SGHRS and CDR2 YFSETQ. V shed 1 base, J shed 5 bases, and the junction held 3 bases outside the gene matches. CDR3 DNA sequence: TGCGCCAGCAGCTTGTACGGGGGGGAAGATACGCAGTATTTT. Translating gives CASSLYGGEDTQYF.

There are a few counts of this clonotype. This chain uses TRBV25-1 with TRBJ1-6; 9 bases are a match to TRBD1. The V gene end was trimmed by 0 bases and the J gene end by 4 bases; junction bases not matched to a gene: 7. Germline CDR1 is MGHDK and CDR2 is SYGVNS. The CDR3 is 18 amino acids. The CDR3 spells CASSEYYSGTGYNSPLHF. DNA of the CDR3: TGTGCCAGCAGTGAATATTACTCTGGGACAGGGTATAATTCACCCCTCCACTTT.

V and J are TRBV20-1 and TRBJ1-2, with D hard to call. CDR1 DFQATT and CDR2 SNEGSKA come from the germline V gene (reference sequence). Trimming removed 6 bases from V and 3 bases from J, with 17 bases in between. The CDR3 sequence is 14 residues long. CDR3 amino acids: CSASGQDVDYGYTF. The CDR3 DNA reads TGCAGTGCCAGCGGGCAGGACGTAGACTATGGCTACACCTTC.

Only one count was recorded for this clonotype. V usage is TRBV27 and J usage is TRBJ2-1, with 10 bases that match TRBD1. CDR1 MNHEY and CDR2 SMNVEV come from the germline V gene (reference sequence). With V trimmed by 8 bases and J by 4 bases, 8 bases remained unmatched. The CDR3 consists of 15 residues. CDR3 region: CASYAGTGAYNEQFF. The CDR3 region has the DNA TGTGCCAGCTACGCCGGGACAGGGGCGTACAATGAGCAGTTCTTC.

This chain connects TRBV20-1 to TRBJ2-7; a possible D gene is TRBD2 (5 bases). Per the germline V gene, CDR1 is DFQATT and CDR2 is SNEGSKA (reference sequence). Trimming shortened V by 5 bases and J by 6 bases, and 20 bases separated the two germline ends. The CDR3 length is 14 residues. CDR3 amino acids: CSAGGVRRGGEQYF. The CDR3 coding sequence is TGCAGTGCTGGAGGCGTCCGCCGAGGAGGCGAGCAGTACTTC.

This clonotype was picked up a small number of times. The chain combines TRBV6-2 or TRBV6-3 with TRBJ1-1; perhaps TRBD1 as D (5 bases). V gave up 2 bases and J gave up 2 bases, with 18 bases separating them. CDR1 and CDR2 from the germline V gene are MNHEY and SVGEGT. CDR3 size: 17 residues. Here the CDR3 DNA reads TGTGCCAGCAGTTACGCTCGAGTTGGGGGAAAAAACACTGAAGCTTTCTTT. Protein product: CASSYARVGGKNTEAFF.

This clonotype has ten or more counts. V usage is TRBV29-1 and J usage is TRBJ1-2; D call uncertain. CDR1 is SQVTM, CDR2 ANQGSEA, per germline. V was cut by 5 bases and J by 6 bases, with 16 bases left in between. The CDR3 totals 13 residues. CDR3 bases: TGCAGCGTTTCGGGAGGGATCAACCATGGCTACACCTTC. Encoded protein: CSVSGGINHGYTF.

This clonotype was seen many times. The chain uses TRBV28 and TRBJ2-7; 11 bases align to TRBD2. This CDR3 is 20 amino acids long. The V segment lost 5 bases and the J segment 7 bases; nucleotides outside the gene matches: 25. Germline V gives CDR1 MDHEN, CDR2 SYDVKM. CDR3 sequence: CASSPQWEGTSGLIWGEQYF. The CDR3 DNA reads TGTGCCAGCAGTCCCCAATGGGAAGGGACTAGCGGCCTGATTTGGGGGGAGCAGTACTTC.

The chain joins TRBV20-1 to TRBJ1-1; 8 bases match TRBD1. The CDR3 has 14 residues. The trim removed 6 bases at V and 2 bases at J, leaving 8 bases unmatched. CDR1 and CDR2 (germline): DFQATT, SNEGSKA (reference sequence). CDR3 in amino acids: CSAAGQGQNTEAFF. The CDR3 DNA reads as TGCAGTGCCGCCGGACAGGGTCAAAACACTGAAGCTTTCTTT.

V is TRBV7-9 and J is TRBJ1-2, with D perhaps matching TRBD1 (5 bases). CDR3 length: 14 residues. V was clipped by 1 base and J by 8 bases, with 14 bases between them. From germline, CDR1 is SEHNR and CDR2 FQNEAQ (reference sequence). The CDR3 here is CASSLGFGGEGYTF. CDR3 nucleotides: TGTGCCAGCAGCTTAGGGTTCGGGGGAGAGGGCTACACCTTC.

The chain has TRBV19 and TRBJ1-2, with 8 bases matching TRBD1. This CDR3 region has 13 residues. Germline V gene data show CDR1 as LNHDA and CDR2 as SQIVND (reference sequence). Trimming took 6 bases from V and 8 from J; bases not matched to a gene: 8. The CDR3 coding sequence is TGTGCCAGTAGAACACAGGGGGTAGCGGGCTACACCTTC. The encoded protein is CASRTQGVAGYTF.

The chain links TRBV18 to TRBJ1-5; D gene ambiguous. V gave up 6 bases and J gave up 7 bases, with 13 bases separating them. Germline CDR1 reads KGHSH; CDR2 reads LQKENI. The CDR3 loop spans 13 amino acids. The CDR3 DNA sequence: TGTGCCAGCTCTCAATCAGGAAACCAGCCCCAGCATTTT. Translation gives CASSQSGNQPQHF.

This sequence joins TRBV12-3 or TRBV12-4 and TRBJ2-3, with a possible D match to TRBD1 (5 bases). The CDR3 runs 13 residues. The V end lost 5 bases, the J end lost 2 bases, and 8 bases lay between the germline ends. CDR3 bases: TGTGCCAGCAGTGGGGCCCACACAGATACGCAGTATTTT. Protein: CASSGAHTDTQYF.

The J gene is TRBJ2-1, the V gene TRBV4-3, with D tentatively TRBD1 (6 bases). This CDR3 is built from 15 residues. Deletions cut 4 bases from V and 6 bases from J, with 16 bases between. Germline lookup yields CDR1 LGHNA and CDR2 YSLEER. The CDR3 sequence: CASSRQPQGPNEQFF. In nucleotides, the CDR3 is TGCGCCAGCAGCCGCCAACCTCAGGGGCCCAATGAGCAGTTCTTC.

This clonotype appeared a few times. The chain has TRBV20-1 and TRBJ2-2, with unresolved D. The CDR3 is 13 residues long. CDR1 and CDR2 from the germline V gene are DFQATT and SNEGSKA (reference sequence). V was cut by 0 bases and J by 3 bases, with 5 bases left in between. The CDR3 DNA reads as TGCAGTGCTAGAGATCTATACACCGGGGAGCTGTTTTTT. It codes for CSARDLYTGELFF.

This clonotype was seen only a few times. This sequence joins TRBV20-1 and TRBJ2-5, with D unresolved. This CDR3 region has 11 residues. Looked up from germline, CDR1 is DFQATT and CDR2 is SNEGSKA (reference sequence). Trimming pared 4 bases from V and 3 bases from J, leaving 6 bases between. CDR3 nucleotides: TGCAGTGCTAAGAGGAAAGAGACCCAGTACTTC. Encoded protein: CSAKRKETQYF.

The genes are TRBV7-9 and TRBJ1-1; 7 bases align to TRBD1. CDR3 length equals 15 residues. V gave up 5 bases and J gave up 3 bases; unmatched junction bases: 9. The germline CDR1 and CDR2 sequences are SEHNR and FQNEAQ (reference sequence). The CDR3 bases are TGTGCCAGCAGCGCCCCTACAGGGGCGGACACTGAAGCTTTCTTT. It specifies CASSAPTGADTEAFF.

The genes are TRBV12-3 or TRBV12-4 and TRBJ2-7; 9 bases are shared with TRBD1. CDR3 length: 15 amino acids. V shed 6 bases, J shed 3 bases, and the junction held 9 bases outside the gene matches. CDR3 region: CASRPHRGQGYEQYF. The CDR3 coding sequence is TGTGCCAGCAGGCCCCACAGGGGGCAAGGCTACGAGCAGTACTTC.

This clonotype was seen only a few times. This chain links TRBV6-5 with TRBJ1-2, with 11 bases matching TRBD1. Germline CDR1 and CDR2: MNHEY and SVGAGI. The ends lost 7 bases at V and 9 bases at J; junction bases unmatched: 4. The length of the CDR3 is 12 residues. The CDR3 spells CASTGQGASYTF. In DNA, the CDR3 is TGTGCCAGCACCGGACAGGGGGCTAGCTACACCTTC.

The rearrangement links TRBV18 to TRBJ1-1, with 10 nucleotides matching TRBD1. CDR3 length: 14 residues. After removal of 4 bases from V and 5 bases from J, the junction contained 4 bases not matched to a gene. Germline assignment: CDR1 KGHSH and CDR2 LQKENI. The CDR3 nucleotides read TGTGCCAGCTCACTCGGGACAGGGGAGACTGAAGCTTTCTTT. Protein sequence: CASSLGTGETEAFF.

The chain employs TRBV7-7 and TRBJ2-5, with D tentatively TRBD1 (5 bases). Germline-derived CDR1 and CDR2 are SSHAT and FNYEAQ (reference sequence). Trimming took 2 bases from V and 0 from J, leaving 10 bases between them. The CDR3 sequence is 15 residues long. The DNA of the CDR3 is TGTGCCAGCAGCTTACAAAAGGGGCACCAAGAGACCCAGTACTTC. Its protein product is CASSLQKGHQETQYF.

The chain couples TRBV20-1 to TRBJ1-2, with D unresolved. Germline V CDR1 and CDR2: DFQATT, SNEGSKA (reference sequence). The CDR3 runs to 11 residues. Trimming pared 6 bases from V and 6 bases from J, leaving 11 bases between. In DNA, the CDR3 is TGCAGTGCACGAAGGAGGGATGGCTACACCTTC. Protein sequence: CSARRRDGYTF.

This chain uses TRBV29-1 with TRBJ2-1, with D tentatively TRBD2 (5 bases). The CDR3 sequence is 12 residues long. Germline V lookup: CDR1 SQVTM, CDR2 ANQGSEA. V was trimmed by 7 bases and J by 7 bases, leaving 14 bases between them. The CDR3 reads CSARTTGNEQFF. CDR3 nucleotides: TGCAGCGCCCGGACGACGGGGAATGAGCAGTTCTTC.